Below, 5 T cell receptor beta chains from the same sample are listed, as sequenced in a study of CD8+ T cells in alopecia areata (dated by TCRdb to the late 2010s). The time point label on this specimen signifies: around 29 days on oral tofacitinib. The treatment or condition tag for this specimen amounts to: oral pan-JAK inhibitor, 5-10 mg twice daily. Library preparation used the immunoSEQ multiplex PCR assay. RNA was extracted from all samples and reverse transcribed into cDNA, which served as template for TCR sequencing. Imported from immuneACCESS, the table was reduced by TCRdb to in-frame sequences with V and J called. These copies leave out some clones; in studies compared against another copy, an unresolved V gene accounts for under half, and the cause of the remainder is not known. The table for this sample lists 100,000 to 150,000 clones; roughly 60% of them were counted only once. The ten largest clones capture around 30% of the sample.

This specimen was CD8+ T cells sorted from blood, taken at week 4, from a patient treated with tofacitinib. These receptor sequences come from a human donor with alopecia areata.

The chain employs TRBV5-1 and TRBJ2-2, with TRBD1 matching 7 bases. The CDR3 is 14 amino acids. V lost 3 bases to trimming and J lost 3 bases; unmatched junction nucleotides: 2. Germline values: CDR1 SGHRS, CDR2 YFSETQ. The CDR3: CASSWTGYTGELFF. CDR3 nucleotide sequence: TGCGCCAGCAGCTGGACAGGATACACCGGGGAGCTGTTTTTT.

The genes are TRBV6-5 and TRBJ2-7; tentatively, D is TRBD1 (5 bases). The V end lost 6 bases, the J end lost 2 bases, and 11 bases lay between the germline ends. CDR3 length: 13 amino acids. Germline V gene lookup returns CDR1 MNHEY and CDR2 SVGAGI. CDR3 nucleotide sequence: TGTGCCAGCAGGCTCGACAGCCCCTACGAGCAGTACTTC. Amino acid sequence: CASRLDSPYEQYF.

CDR3 region: CATSIAPGPYNSPLHF. DNA of the CDR3: TGTGCCACCAGCATTGCCCCAGGACCGTATAATTCACCCCTCCACTTT. The chain is built from TRBV15 and TRBJ1-6, with D unclear. This CDR3 has 16 residues. Trimming cost V 4 bases and J 4 bases, with 14 bases left between them. In germline, CDR1 is LNHNV, CDR2 YYDKDF (reference sequence).

This clone came up a few times. The CDR3 loop is CASSVAGYGGYTF. The CDR3, as DNA: TGTGCCAGCAGCGTAGCAGGGTATGGAGGCTACACCTTC. The rearrangement links TRBV9 to TRBJ1-2; D might be TRBD1 (5 bases). V was pared by 0 bases and J by 8 bases, with 11 bases between. CDR3 length equals 13 residues. Germline CDR1 and CDR2: SGDLS and YYNGEE.

This clone showed up just a few times. The chain combines TRBV5-6 with TRBJ1-2; a possible D gene is TRBD1 (5 bases). The CDR3 length is 16 residues. V lost 0 bases to trimming and J lost 2 bases, with 14 bases between them. The germline CDR1 and CDR2 sequences are SGHDT and YYEEEE. CDR3 residues: CASSLAGQMRNYGYTF. In DNA form, the CDR3 reads TGTGCCAGCAGCTTGGCGGGGCAAATGAGGAACTATGGCTACACCTTC.